The next 13 T cell receptor beta chains were all read from a single sample in a study of cytomegalovirus exposure and HLA in healthy donors. Primers included in the PCR were 60 Vbeta and 13 Jbeta primers. The data were produced by immunoSEQ multiplex PCR, yet TCRdb's version contains in-frame clones alone and is incomplete. The table has about 140,000 clones, about 76% seen once; the top ten hold about 3.7%. Sequenced sample: PBMCs. The source of these receptors is a male donor in good health and CMV-seronegative.

This CDR3 reads CASSPYTGPKNIQYF. DNA for the CDR3: TGTGCCAGCTCACCATACACAGGACCTAAAAACATTCAGTACTTC. V and J are TRBV18 and TRBJ2-4; tentatively, D is TRBD1 (5 bases). Trimming took 2 bases from V and 4 from J, leaving 12 bases between them. In germline, CDR1 is KGHSH, CDR2 LQKENI. The length of the CDR3 is 15 residues.

The chain is built from TRBV20-1 and TRBJ2-5; TRBD2 agrees at 7 bases. Germline V lookup: CDR1 DFQATT, CDR2 SNEGSKA (reference sequence). CDR3 length equals 11 residues. V gave up 6 bases and J gave up 4 bases; unmatched junction bases: 2. The chain's CDR3 is CSAIAGETQYF. The CDR3 DNA reads as TGCAGTGCAATAGCGGGAGAGACCCAGTACTTC.

This rearrangement joins TRBV25-1 to TRBJ2-3; D is unresolved. Germline CDR1 and CDR2: MGHDK and SYGVNS. Trimming removed 3 bases at V and 3 bases at J, with 10 bases between. The CDR3 extends over 14 amino acids. The DNA for the CDR3 is TGTGCCAGCAGTGACTTGGCCCCTACAGATACGCAGTATTTT. Encoded protein: CASSDLAPTDTQYF.

The genes are TRBV6-5 and TRBJ2-2; 8 bases agree with TRBD2. V gave up 6 bases and J gave up 3 bases; unmatched junction bases: 6. Germline V gene sequence: CDR1 MNHEY, CDR2 SVGAGI. The CDR3 has 15 residues. This chain's CDR3 is CASSGGAVDTGELFF. The CDR3 DNA reads as TGTGCCAGCAGCGGGGGGGCCGTCGACACCGGGGAGCTGTTTTTT.

The rearrangement joins TRBV6-6 to TRBJ1-5; D is possibly TRBD1 (6 bases). This CDR3 has 14 residues. In germline, CDR1 is MNHNY, CDR2 SVGAGI (reference sequence). V shed 5 bases and J shed 6 bases, with 14 bases lying between them. The CDR3, as DNA: TGTGCCAGCAGTCCAACAGGGTCGGGTCAGCCCCAGCATTTT. This gives the protein CASSPTGSGQPQHF.

This clone appeared a few times. The chain uses TRBV7-2 and TRBJ2-3, with 14 bases aligning to TRBD2. The CDR3 runs to 15 residues. Germline CDR1 is SGHTA and CDR2 is FQGNSA. With 4 bases clipped from V and 6 bases from J, the junction kept 3 bases outside the gene matches. CDR3 region: CASSSRTSGGDTQYF. The CDR3 DNA reads as TGTGCCAGCAGCTCCCGGACTAGCGGGGGGGATACGCAGTATTTT.

The CDR3 DNA follows: TGTGCCACCACCCAAACAGGGATTAGCGAGCAGTACTTC. This codes for CATTQTGISEQYF. The V and J genes are TRBV19 and TRBJ2-7; D might be TRBD1 (6 bases). V lost 10 bases, J lost 6 bases, and 19 bases lay in between. Germline CDR1 and CDR2: LNHDA and SQIVND (reference sequence). The CDR3 sequence is 13 residues long.

The gene calls are TRBV5-5 and TRBJ1-2; weak D call: TRBD1 (5 bases). Germline V gene lookup returns CDR1 SGHKS and CDR2 YYEKEE (reference sequence). V lost 4 bases, J lost 3 bases, and 10 bases lay in between. CDR3 length: 13 residues. Here the CDR3 DNA reads TGTGCCAGCAGCCAAGGGGTTGACTATGGCTACACCTTC. Protein: CASSQGVDYGYTF.

The chain combines TRBV6-5 with TRBJ2-2, with D maybe TRBD1 (6 bases). V shed 6 bases and J shed 1 base, with 12 bases lying between them. This CDR3 contains 15 residues. The germline gives CDR1 MNHEY, CDR2 SVGAGI. DNA of the CDR3: TGTGCCAGCAGGCCAGGGGCAGGGAACACCGGGGAGCTGTTTTTT. Protein sequence: CASRPGAGNTGELFF.

This clone was seen a few times. The chain combines TRBV4-2 with TRBJ1-6; D may be TRBD1 (6 bases). The germline V and J ends were trimmed by 0 bases and 6 bases, with 12 bases remaining between them. This CDR3 region has 16 residues. Per the germline V gene, CDR1 is LGHNA and CDR2 is YNFKEQ. For the CDR3, the DNA is TGTGCCAGCAGCCAAGATGGGGGCCCGGGTAATTCACCCCTCCACTTT. As protein: CASSQDGGPGNSPLHF.

The rearrangement links TRBV6-6 to TRBJ2-4; 7 nucleotides line up with TRBD1. V lost 4 bases and J lost 7; bases outside the gene matches: 10. This CDR3 spans 15 amino acids. Germline CDR1 MNHNY, CDR2 SVGAGI (reference sequence). The CDR3 bases are TGTGCCAGCAGTTCACAAACGGACAGGACGAACATTCAGTACTTC. It encodes CASSSQTDRTNIQYF.

This clone was seen just once. The J gene is TRBJ1-3, the V gene TRBV6-6, with TRBD1 matching 7 bases. This CDR3 region has 14 residues. CDR1 MNHNY and CDR2 SVGAGI come from the germline V gene (reference sequence). V gave up 7 bases and J gave up 2 bases; unmatched junction bases: 5. CDR3 nucleotide sequence: TGTGCCAGCATGGACAGGACGACTGGAAACACCATATATTTT. Amino acids: CASMDRTTGNTIYF.

This clone was seen just once. At one end the junction does not follow the germline gene, possibly because of a read error. The chain has TRBV7-7 and TRBJ2-2; no definite D call. Germline assignment: CDR1 SSHAT and CDR2 FNYEAQ (reference sequence). The CDR3 totals 14 residues. As DNA, the CDR3 is TGTGCTAGCAGCCCCGGGTCTAAGACCGGGGAGCTGTTTTTT. It translates to CASSPGSKTGELFF.